This TCR beta chain stems from a study of cytomegalovirus exposure and HLA in healthy donors (dated by TCRdb to between 2016 and 2019). About the study as a whole: An earlier analysis of some 550 of the donors reported 250 to 350 Gb of sequence data and around 120 million unique TCR beta sequences from 150 million to 200 million T cells. High-throughput TCR immunosequencing, statistical association of individual TCRs with disease status, and machine learning were combined to predict cytomegalovirus infection status. The study profiled the T cell repertoires of hundreds of subjects by immunosequencing and related them to cytomegalovirus serostatus. To decide whether each TCR beta V gene segment behaved as functional or pseudogenic, an earlier analysis of 587 of the donors relied on high-throughput TCR beta sequencing. Every repertoire in the discovery cohort had been generated on one and the same sequencing platform. Rather than using new phenotypic data, the later analysis identified candidate immune exposures from TCR beta sequences and from how often those sequences occurred across donors. Of the 350 to 450 genotyped donors, roughly 80% were placed in the genetic ancestry cluster associated with self-reported Caucasian donors. HLA typing included class I and class II loci at four-digit resolution. In a later genetic analysis, genome-wide SNP genotypes for about three fifths of the roughly 670 donors were used, and that subset was treated as a discovery cohort. Along with the roughly 670-subject first cohort, a separate validation cohort of 120 different subjects was used. An early release that covered roughly 600 HLA-typed donors contained about 290 gigabases of sequencing data and tens of millions of unique TCR sequences. Donor age, sex, ethnicity and CMV serostatus were collected together with the repertoire data. To study patterns of TCR occurrence, a later analysis re-analyzed previously published TCR beta repertoires from 600 to 750 donors and added high-resolution HLA genotyping. Among 350 to 400 genotyped donors of the cohort, an average of roughly 240,000 unique TCR beta nucleotide sequences were sequenced per donor, around 20% of them non-productive. The aim of the study was to test whether cataloging public T cell receptors could identify signatures of past pathogen exposure. Because of strong linkage in the cohort, five DR-DQ haplotypes were treated as single units for association and clustering. The number of typed donors differed by locus: about 620-640 for A, B, C, DRB1 and DQB1; 522 for DQA1; 606 for DPA1; and about 470 for DPB1. On the study overall, not on this receptor specifically: In a later genetic analysis, fewer N-insertions in productive TCRs were reported among donors in an Asian-associated ancestry cluster than the roughly 700-donor mean. A later genetic analysis associated a missense DCLRE1C variant with V-gene and J-gene trimming of TCR beta chains, and an independent cohort replicated the association. Several of the top co-occurrence clusters appeared to be linked to parvovirus B19, influenza, CMV and Epstein-Barr virus, according to a later analysis. At a false discovery rate of 0.05, a later analysis linked under 20,000 TCR beta sequences to specific HLA alleles. It was suggested by the authors that the approach could potentially be generalized to other disease states and immunological phenotypes. The presence/absence analyses assumed that sequencing depth was roughly uniform across donors, and that assumption may not be true. A group of highly shared sequence variants was considered likely to be a technical artifact of the sequencing pipeline. Strong co-occurrence of HLA alleles, especially DR and DQ, made assigning TCR associations to individual alleles difficult. A further reported finding was that TCR beta sequences accurately predicted the HLA-A and HLA-B alleles for most subjects in the first cohort. The classifier was reported to diagnose cytomegalovirus status with high specificity and sensitivity in both the original and validation cohorts. Most CMV-associated TCR beta chains appeared to be HLA-restricted in a later analysis, and the HLA associations seemed to be driven largely by CMV exposure. In vitro tests confirmed that a few of the cytomegalovirus-associated TCR beta chains recognize cytomegalovirus antigens. Linkage disequilibrium might explain the correlated functional status among segregating V segments, but an unknown experimental factor could not be excluded. According to a later analysis, TCR association rates differed among HLA loci, with DRB1 alleles showing the most associated TCRs and HLA-C alleles showing the fewest. Immune exposure information for the cohort was limited to CMV serostatus. Some IMGT-functional V segments, including TRBV6-2 and TRBV6-3, could not be distinguished by the 87-base-pair reads and were therefore excluded. In an earlier analysis of approximately 590 of the donors, most TCR beta V segments were observed in productive rearrangements about 90% or about 30% of the time, broadly matching IMGT annotations. While some public TCRs were present in many individuals, most TCR sequences turned up only very rarely across donors. In this cohort, only TCR beta chains were sequenced, and detectable features were limited by the absence of alpha or paired-chain data. HLA typing was unavailable for some donors at each locus, so association tests used only the typed subset. The study gave a list of 150 to 200 TCR beta chains associated with cytomegalovirus. In a later analysis, HLA-associated TCR beta chains were found to be more clonally expanded and to have lower generation probabilities than equally common non-associated chains. Approximately 18 rarely observed V segments, including chromosome 9 orphons, were excluded from the earlier analysis of approximately 500 of the donors because counts were too low.

In total, 630 or so healthy bone marrow donors made up the cohort. All cohort members were sampled while nominally healthy, although unrecorded immune exposures were likely present. The donor was CMV seronegative and belonged to the group of roughly 330 seronegative cohort members. Every donor gave a peripheral blood sample, and the peripheral blood mononuclear cells from that sample were used for TCR beta sequencing. The Qiagen DNeasy Blood Extraction Kit was used to extract genomic DNA from the blood cell samples. This clone was found a few times. Its specific antigen is unknown. Base qualities are not recorded, but no much larger clone differs from it by a single base. Receptor libraries were prepared by the immunoSEQ multiplex PCR assay. For the multiplex PCR, a mixture combining 60 forward primers for TCR Vbeta segments and 13 reverse primers for TCR Jbeta segments was used. Amplification of the CDR3 region of rearranged TCR beta genes was performed with a multiplex PCR assay on genomic DNA. Amplified TCR beta libraries were sequenced as 87-base-pair reads on the Illumina HiSeq System. The original pipeline was this. In a later analysis, 80 million or so unique TCR beta chains were counted across the roughly 610 repertoires, and some 10 million of these chains were shared by at least two donors. Raw reads were error-corrected and collapsed into unique sequences with a nearest-neighbor algorithm that merged closely related sequences to remove PCR and sequencing errors. V, D and J gene segments were assigned by aligning CDR3 sequences to IMGT reference sequences. Each retained sequence needed at least a six-nucleotide match to both a V gene segment and a J gene segment. Rearrangements were called productive when the CDR3 lacked stop codons and stayed in frame with V and J; all others were non-productive. Following IMGT convention, CDR3 was defined as the stretch from the second conserved V-encoded cysteine to the conserved J-encoded phenylalanine. Sequences without an unambiguous match to a single V gene segment were excluded from the earlier analysis of almost 600 of the donors. An earlier analysis of 587 of the donors classified V segments as functional when productive rearrangements were above 56.7% and as segregating when the standard deviation between donors was above 5%. To diagnose cytomegalovirus status from the catalog of TCR beta chain sequences, a statistical classification framework was built. V and J gene assignment, in a later analysis, came from comparing TCR nucleotide sequences with IMGT/GENE-DB human TR gene sequences. In a later analysis, CDR3 sequences and most-parsimonious VDJ recombination scenarios were assigned using the TCRdist pipeline. A later analysis defined each TCR beta chain by its CDR3 amino acid sequence plus V-gene family, and excluded reads lacking a unique V-gene family. A later analysis removed 592 highly shared, low-generation-probability nucleotide sequences to deal with suspected cross-contamination and a sequencing artifact. In a later analysis, a clonal expansion index was calculated for each public chain from normalized within-repertoire ranks of inferred template counts. Generation probabilities in a later analysis came from a VDJ recombination model fitted to out-of-frame rearrangements, and those results were checked against IGoR. In a later analysis, hypergeometric tests were used to score TCR-TCR, TCR-HLA and TCR-CMV co-occurrence, with a repertoire-size bias correction applied to TCR pairs. False discovery rates were estimated in a later analysis by permuting HLA or CMV assignments 20 times. In a later analysis, co-occurring TCRs were grouped with DBSCAN, and TCRdist sequence similarity was added when clustering was performed within HLA-allele-positive subsets. Repertoires with fewer than 30,000 or more than 120,000 public chains, plus five repertoires with anomalous nucleotide sharing, were excluded from co-occurrence clustering. The source is immuneACCESS, and TCRdb retained only in-frame sequences with V and J called. Part of the clones is not carried over; for the studies checked, unresolved V genes explain less than half of this, and the remainder is unexplained. Clone size and the V and J calls come from that table; the DNA yielded D and trimming. The sample table contains some 150,000 clones; only one count was recorded for approximately 80% of them. In total, the top ten clones hold around 1.4% of the sample.

Its CDR3 holds 15 amino acids, cysteine through phenylalanine. The read is trimmed to its CDR3 DNA, 45 bases read in frame from base 1. Looking up the germline V gene (reference sequence) yields CDR1 GTSNPN and CDR2 SVGIG. Germline trimming amounts to 6 bases on V and 3 bases on J, with 8 as the count of junction bases outside the gene matches. This sequence originates from a male donor in good health and CMV-seronegative. The chain couples TRBV30 to TRBJ2-1, with 10 bases matching TRBD2. The sample was PBMCs. The DNA sequence is TGTGCCTGTCGATCTAGCGGGAGCGTCTACAATGAGCAGTTCTTC. The encoded protein is CACRSSGSVYNEQFF. Beyond the CDR3, the reference TRBV30 and TRBJ2-1 genes provide the residues; the full variable domain reads: SQTIHQWPATLVQPVGSPLSLECTVEGTSNPNLYWYRQAAGRGLQLLFYSVGIGQISSEVPQNLSASRPQDRQFILSSKKLLLSDSGFYLCACRSSGSVYNEQFFGPGTRLTVL.